This T cell receptor beta chain was found in a study of control samples from healthy donors and cancer patients (dated by TCRdb to between 2020 and 2021). Receptors were amplified or captured by the immunoSEQ multiplex PCR assay. TCRdb mirrors the immuneACCESS table, restricted to in-frame sequences. Some clones are absent from its copies; in checked studies, under half trace to an unresolved V gene, and the reason for the others is unknown. The sample yields about 28,000 clones; approximately 87% were counted once. The ten largest clones represent approximately 1.5% of the sample. Details on this clone: Its antigen is not yet known. Per-base quality was not reported, and no clone a single base away is much larger than it.

Sequencing input: PBMCs. The TCR was taken from a woman in her 40s with lung cancer.

This receptor has the CDR3 CAAQSGRSDTQYF. The nucleotides are TGTGCCGCGCAGTCCGGGCGGTCGGATACGCAGTATTTT. The receptor chain draws on TRBV10-3 and TRBJ2-3; a confident D gene designation cannot be given. The germline V gene encodes CDR1 ENHRY and CDR2 SYGVKD. V loses 11 bases, J loses 6 bases, and the germline ends lie 18 bases apart. The cysteine opens and the phenylalanine closes a CDR3 of 13 amino acids. Just the 39-base CDR3 DNA is kept, in frame starting at base 1.